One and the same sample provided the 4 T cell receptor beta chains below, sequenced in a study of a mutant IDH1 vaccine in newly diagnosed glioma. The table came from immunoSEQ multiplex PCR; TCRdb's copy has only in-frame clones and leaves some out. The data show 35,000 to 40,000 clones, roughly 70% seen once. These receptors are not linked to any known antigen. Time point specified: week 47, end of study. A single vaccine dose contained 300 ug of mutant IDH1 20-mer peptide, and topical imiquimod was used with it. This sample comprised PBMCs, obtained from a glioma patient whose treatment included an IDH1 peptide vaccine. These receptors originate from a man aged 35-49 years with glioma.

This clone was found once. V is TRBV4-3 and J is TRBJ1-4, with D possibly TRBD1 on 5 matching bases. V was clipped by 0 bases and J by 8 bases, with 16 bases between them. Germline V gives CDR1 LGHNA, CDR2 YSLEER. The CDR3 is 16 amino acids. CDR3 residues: CASSQDVAGLGEKLFF. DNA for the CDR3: TGCGCCAGCAGCCAAGATGTGGCAGGGCTGGGGGAAAAACTGTTTTTT.

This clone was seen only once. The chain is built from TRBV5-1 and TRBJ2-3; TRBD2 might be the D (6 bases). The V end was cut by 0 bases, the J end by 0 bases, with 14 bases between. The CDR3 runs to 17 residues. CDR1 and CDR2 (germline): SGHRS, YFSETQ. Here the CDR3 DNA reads TGCGCCAGCAGCTTGGTGGTAGCGGAAACTAGCACAGATACGCAGTATTTT. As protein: CASSLVVAETSTDTQYF. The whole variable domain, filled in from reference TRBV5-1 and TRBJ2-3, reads KAGVTQTPRYLIKTRGQQVTLSCSPISGHRSVSWYQQTPGQGLQFLFEYFSETQRNKGNFPGRFSGRQFSNSRSEMNVSTLELGDSALYLCASSLVVAETSTDTQYFGPGTRLTVL.

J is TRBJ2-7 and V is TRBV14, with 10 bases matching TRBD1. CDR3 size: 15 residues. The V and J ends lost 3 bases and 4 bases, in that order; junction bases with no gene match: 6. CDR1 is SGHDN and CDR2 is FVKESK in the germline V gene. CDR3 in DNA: TGTGCCAGCAGCCAGCGGACAGGGGGTAGATACGAGCAGTACTTC. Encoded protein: CASSQRTGGRYEQYF.

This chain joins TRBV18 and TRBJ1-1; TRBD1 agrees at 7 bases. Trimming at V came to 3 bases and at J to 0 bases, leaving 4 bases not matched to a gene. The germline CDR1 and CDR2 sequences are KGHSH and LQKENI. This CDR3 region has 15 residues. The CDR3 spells CASSPLQGMNTEAFF. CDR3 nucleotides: TGTGCCAGCTCACCGTTACAGGGGATGAACACTGAAGCTTTCTTT.